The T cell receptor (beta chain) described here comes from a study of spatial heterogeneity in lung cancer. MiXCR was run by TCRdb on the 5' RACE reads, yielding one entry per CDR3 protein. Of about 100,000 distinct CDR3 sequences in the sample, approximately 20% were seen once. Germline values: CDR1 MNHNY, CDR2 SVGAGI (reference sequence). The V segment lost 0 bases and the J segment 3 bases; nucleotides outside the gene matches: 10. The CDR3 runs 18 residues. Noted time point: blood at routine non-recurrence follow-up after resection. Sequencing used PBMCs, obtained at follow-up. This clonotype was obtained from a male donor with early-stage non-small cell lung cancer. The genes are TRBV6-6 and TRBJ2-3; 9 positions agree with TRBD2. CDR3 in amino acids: CASSYSGPVAGETDTQYF. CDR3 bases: TGTGCCAGCAGTTACTCGGGGCCAGTAGCGGGAGAGACAGATACGCAGTATTTT.